The T cell receptor beta chain described here comes from a study of blood T cell repertoires in COVID-19. Study-wide background: Samples taken during acute and convalescent COVID-19 were collected in the United States, Italy and Spain.

In assigning cohorts, the study relied on participant-reported clinical history. In the source study's methods: Reference gene primer amplification gave estimated nucleated cell counts. Sequenced by immunoSEQ multiplex PCR; TCRdb stores in-frame clones only, minus some. The V and J calls and clone size were taken over from that table, and D and trimming were inferred from the DNA. The table shows about 250,000 clones, with roughly 91% occurring only once. Germline values: CDR1 SGHVS, CDR2 FNYEAQ. The CDR3 spans 18 residues. Trimming stripped 1 base from V and 4 bases from J, with 19 bases between. The clonotype was recovered from a woman aged 30 to 39 with acute COVID-19. The sample comprised PBMCs or T cells enriched from blood (not recorded which). This rearrangement joins TRBV7-6 to TRBJ2-2; D call uncertain. CDR3 nucleotides: TGTGCCAGCAGCTTAGTCCTCTGGAGAACTCCGAGCACCGGGGAGCTGTTTTTT. Protein product: CASSLVLWRTPSTGELFF. Looking up the rest from reference TRBV7-6 and TRBJ2-2 gives the full variable domain: GAGVSQSPRYKVTKRGQDVALRCDPISGHVSLYWYRQALGQGPEFLTYFNYEAQQDKSGLPNDRFSAERPEGSISTLTIQRTEQRDSAMYRCASSLVLWRTPSTGELFFGEGSRLTVL.